This T cell receptor (beta chain) was sequenced for a study of shared clonotypes between healthy human individuals. Study-level results: Around 5.4% of naive CD4 clonotypes were common to a handful of donors. Lower generation probabilities were found for non-shared clonotypes than for those shared by all four donors.

Only one count was recorded for this clone. Its matching antigen is unknown. From germline, CDR1 is MNHNS and CDR2 SASEGT. The CDR3 runs 16 residues. Trimming pared 0 bases from V and 0 bases from J, leaving 9 bases between. In the original workflow: Filtering of immunoSEQ junctional sequences could not match full-length read filtering. Sequenced by immunoSEQ multiplex PCR; TCRdb stores in-frame clones only, minus some. The DNA was the basis for D and trimming; V, J and clone size are from that table. Of around 940,000 clones in the sample, approximately 76% were seen once. The chain combines TRBV6-1 with TRBJ2-1; D not resolved. The sequenced sample consisted of memory CD4+ T cells sorted from blood. Subset indicated: CD45RA-negative fraction. This TCR derives from a man younger than 30 in good health. This chain's CDR3 is CASSEARSSSYNEQFF. Written as DNA, the CDR3 is TGTGCCAGCAGTGAAGCAAGGTCTTCCTCCTACAATGAGCAGTTCTTC.